This T cell receptor (beta chain) was observed in a study of cytomegalovirus exposure and HLA in healthy donors. Whole-study context: An early release of data contained approximately 85 million unique TCRs, which came from HLA-typed donors. Whole-study findings and limits: Confirmation was obtained in vitro that three CMV-associated chains are specific for CMV antigens. Later analysis identified a missense DCLRE1C variant that was linked to TCR beta V- and J-gene trimming. Several of the most significant clusters appeared linked to common viral pathogens, based on a later analysis.

The PCR contained 60 Vbeta and 13 Jbeta primers. The data were produced by immunoSEQ multiplex PCR, yet TCRdb's version contains in-frame clones alone and is incomplete. Counted here are more than 200,000 clones, around 83% occurring once; the ten biggest clones make up over 1.1%. Of note for this clone: The antigen is undetermined.

Germline CDR1 and CDR2: MDHEN and SYDVKM. This CDR3 has 13 residues. The ends were cut back, 8 bases at V and 4 bases at J, with 11 bases in the middle. The chain employs TRBV28 and TRBJ1-4; possible D gene TRBD1, 6 bases. The receptor comes from a girl aged 10-17 years in good health and CMV-seronegative. The sequencing input was PBMCs. The CDR3, as DNA: TGTGCCAGCCGTCGACAGGTTAATGAAAAACTGTTTTTT. Amino acids: CASRRQVNEKLFF. The full variable domain, in which reference TRBV28 and TRBJ1-4 provide the parts outside the CDR3, is DVKVTQSSRYLVKRTGEKVFLECVQDMDHENMFWYRQDPGLGLRLIYFSYDVKMKEKGDIPEGYSVSREKKERFSLILESASTNQTSMYLCASRRQVNEKLFFGSGTQLSVL.